One sample yielded the 25 T cell receptor beta chains listed below, sequenced in a study of cytomegalovirus exposure and HLA in healthy donors. Amplification used 60 Vbeta primers and 13 Jbeta primers. The data were produced by immunoSEQ multiplex PCR, yet TCRdb's version contains in-frame clones alone and is incomplete. This repertoire includes 100,000 to 150,000 clones. The material sequenced was PBMCs. These receptors all come from a man aged 18 to 29 in good health and CMV-seronegative.

The V and J genes are TRBV29-1 and TRBJ1-4, with a weak D call TRBD1 (6 bases). Germline lookup yields CDR1 SQVTM and CDR2 ANQGSEA. Trimming shortened V by 7 bases and J by 4 bases, and 16 bases separated the two germline ends. The CDR3 consists of 14 residues. CDR3 residues: CSAEGGADNEKLFF. The CDR3 coding sequence is TGCAGCGCCGAAGGGGGAGCGGATAATGAAAAACTGTTTTTT.

About this clone itself: Other nucleotide sequences in the sample specify the same CDR3. The V call is TRBV5-1, the J call TRBJ2-7; D is uncertain. Germline assignment: CDR1 SGHRS and CDR2 YFSETQ. The V and J ends lost 3 bases and 4 bases respectively, with 5 bases between them. The CDR3 consists of 11 residues. The chain's CDR3 is CASSSQYEQYF. For the CDR3, the DNA is TGCGCCAGCAGCTCCCAGTACGAGCAGTACTTC.

V usage is TRBV5-1 and J usage is TRBJ2-1; 10 bases fit TRBD2. The V and J ends lost 5 bases and 3 bases, in that order; junction bases with no gene match: 8. Germline V CDR1 and CDR2: SGHRS, YFSETQ. The CDR3 is made up of 16 amino acids. Here the CDR3 reads CASSRLLAGFYNEQFF. In DNA, the CDR3 is TGCGCCAGCAGTCGCCTACTAGCGGGGTTCTACAATGAGCAGTTCTTC.

The rearrangement joins TRBV27 to TRBJ1-5; D gene uncertain. This CDR3 is built from 16 residues. Germline assignment: CDR1 MNHEY and CDR2 SMNVEV (reference sequence). V was shortened by 1 base and J by 5 bases, with 15 bases between the two germline ends. The CDR3 DNA reads TGTGCCAGCAGTTTATGGGCAGGCGGGCCCCATCAGCCCCAGCATTTT. Translated: CASSLWAGGPHQPQHF.

J is TRBJ1-2 and V is TRBV13, with 7 bases matching TRBD1. V shed 5 bases, J shed 9 bases, and the junction held 15 bases outside the gene matches. From germline, CDR1 is PRHDT and CDR2 FYEKMQ (reference sequence). CDR3 length: 15 amino acids. CDR3 region: CASSARRKGAVRYTF. The DNA of the CDR3 is TGTGCCAGCAGCGCCCGGAGGAAGGGGGCGGTTCGCTACACCTTC.

The chain combines TRBV5-1 with TRBJ1-2; D may be TRBD1 (5 bases). Germline loops: CDR1 SGHRS, CDR2 YFSETQ. The CDR3 is made up of 12 amino acids. V was cut by 6 bases and J by 8 bases, with 14 bases left in between. CDR3: CASTLGTGGYTF. CDR3 DNA sequence: TGCGCCAGCACCCTGGGGACTGGGGGCTACACCTTC.

V is TRBV30 and J is TRBJ2-5; 10 bases match TRBD1. The CDR3 has 13 amino acids. Germline V lookup: CDR1 GTSNPN, CDR2 SVGIG (reference sequence). After removal of 2 bases from V and 4 bases from J, the junction contained 1 base not matched to a gene. The CDR3 protein is CAWSRTGGETQYF. The CDR3 bases are TGTGCCTGGAGTAGGACAGGGGGAGAGACCCAGTACTTC.

The chain has TRBV6-6 and TRBJ1-1; 7 bases map to TRBD1. There are 16 residues in the CDR3. CDR1 and CDR2 from the germline V gene are MNHNY and SVGAGI (reference sequence). The J segment lost 4 bases and the V segment lost 2 bases, leaving 10 bases of the junction unmatched. CDR3 coding DNA: TGTGCCAGCAGTTACGCATTGACAGGGAGCGTCACTGAAGCTTTCTTT. Translated: CASSYALTGSVTEAFF.

The rearrangement joins TRBV4-2 to TRBJ1-1; TRBD1 agrees at 8 bases. Losses at the gene ends were 4 bases for V and 4 bases for J; bases not matched to a gene: 11. The CDR3 runs 16 residues. Germline CDR1 LGHNA, CDR2 YNFKEQ. DNA of the CDR3: TGTGCCAGCAGCCGAGAAGCGACAGGGGTGGCCACTGAAGCTTTCTTT. Its protein product is CASSREATGVATEAFF.

The CDR3 DNA follows: TGTGCCAGTAACTCACTCAGACAGGGGGATTTTGGGACTGAAGCTTTCTTT. Its protein product is CASNSLRQGDFGTEAFF. The rearrangement links TRBV19 to TRBJ1-1, with TRBD1 matching 9 bases. Germline V gene sequence: CDR1 LNHDA, CDR2 SQIVND (reference sequence). The CDR3 consists of 17 residues. The trim removed 7 bases at V and 5 bases at J, leaving 17 bases unmatched.

In DNA, the CDR3 is TGTGCCAGCAGCAAACGACTAGCGGGGAAAGAGACCCAGTACTTC. Its translation: CASSKRLAGKETQYF. V usage is TRBV5-4 and J usage is TRBJ2-5; TRBD2 matches 11 bases. CDR1 is SGHNT, CDR2 YYREEE, per germline (reference sequence). V trimming: 4 bases; J trimming: 3 bases; junction bases outside the gene matches: 5. This CDR3 region has 15 residues.

V is TRBV6-5 and J is TRBJ2-7; 9 nucleotides agree with TRBD2. Germline V gives CDR1 MNHEY, CDR2 SVGAGI. The CDR3 totals 14 residues. After removal of 6 bases from V and 0 bases from J, the junction contained 3 bases not matched to a gene. The CDR3, as DNA: TGTGCCAGCAGCCGTAGCGGGGGCTCCTACGAGCAGTACTTC. It encodes CASSRSGGSYEQYF.

The rearrangement joins TRBV9 to TRBJ2-7; maybe TRBD1 (6 bases). This CDR3 comprises 14 residues. Per the germline V gene, CDR1 is SGDLS and CDR2 is YYNGEE. V was pared by 4 bases and J by 7 bases, with 18 bases between. The CDR3 nucleotides read TGTGCCAGCAGCTTTAGTGAGGGGGATAAAGAGCAGTACTTC. Translated, it gives CASSFSEGDKEQYF.

This sequence joins TRBV6-5 and TRBJ2-1; D is ambiguous. In germline, CDR1 is MNHEY, CDR2 SVGAGI. There are 13 residues in the CDR3. The V end was cut by 3 bases, the J end by 6 bases, with 9 bases between. CDR3 nucleotides: TGTGCCAGCAGTTATCTCGGTAGCAATGAGCAGTTCTTC. Its translation is CASSYLGSNEQFF.

CDR3 sequence (DNA): TGCGCCAGCAGTGAGACAGTAACCTATGGCTACACCTTC. It encodes CASSETVTYGYTF. The genes are TRBV10-2 and TRBJ1-2; no clear D gene. V gave up 2 bases and J gave up 4 bases, with 8 bases separating them. The CDR3 extends over 13 amino acids. Germline assignment: CDR1 WSHSY and CDR2 SAAADI.

This chain uses TRBV30 with TRBJ1-1, with 8 bases lining up with TRBD1. The CDR3 is made up of 15 amino acids. After removal of 0 bases from V and 5 bases from J, the junction contained 8 bases not matched to a gene. Germline values: CDR1 GTSNPN, CDR2 SVGIG (reference sequence). This CDR3 reads CAWSVLRGRRTEAFF. In DNA form, the CDR3 reads TGTGCCTGGAGTGTACTCAGGGGGCGAAGGACTGAAGCTTTCTTT. The whole variable domain, filled in from reference TRBV30 and TRBJ1-1, reads SQTIHQWPATLVQPVGSPLSLECTVEGTSNPNLYWYRQAAGRGLQLLFYSVGIGQISSEVPQNLSASRPQDRQFILSSKKLLLSDSGFYLCAWSVLRGRRTEAFFGQGTRLTVV.

The chain combines TRBV11-3 with TRBJ2-5; TRBD2 matches 9 bases. The J segment lost 2 bases and the V segment lost 1 base, leaving 2 bases of the junction unmatched. The CDR3 is made up of 15 amino acids. Germline assignment: CDR1 SGHNT and CDR2 YENEEA. CDR3 DNA: TGTGCCAGCAGCTTAGGGACTAGCGTACAAGAGACCCAGTACTTC. This gives the protein CASSLGTSVQETQYF.

Regarding this clone: The sample contains more than one DNA sequence encoding this CDR3. The chain recombines TRBV11-3 with TRBJ2-7, with a tentative D call TRBD2 (6 bases). Germline V gives CDR1 SGHNT, CDR2 YENEEA. With 6 bases removed from V and 2 bases from J, the gap between germline ends came to 20 bases. The CDR3 has 16 amino acids. The CDR3 nucleotides are TGTGCCAGCAGTCCCTCGTTGACTAGAAACGCCTACGAGCAGTACTTC. This gives the protein CASSPSLTRNAYEQYF.

V gene TRBV14 combines with J gene TRBJ1-4; D not resolved. Germline V CDR1 and CDR2: SGHDN, FVKESK. V lost 3 bases and J lost 8, with 4 bases in between. This CDR3 is 11 amino acids long. CDR3 sequence: CASSHFEKLFF. DNA for the CDR3: TGTGCCAGCAGCCACTTCGAAAAACTGTTTTTT.

The genes are TRBV5-6 and TRBJ2-1, with 7 bases that match TRBD2. Unmatched junction bases numbered 15, after V lost 1 base and J lost 8 bases. The CDR3 contains 17 residues. The germline V gene encodes CDR1 SGHDT and CDR2 YYEEEE. The CDR3 DNA follows: TGTGCCAGCAGCTTGTATAGAGTGGCGGGGGTTCTCGATGAGCAGTTCTTC. Encoded protein: CASSLYRVAGVLDEQFF.

This chain connects TRBV30 to TRBJ1-2; TRBD1 matches 7 bases. Germline trimming cut 5 bases from V and 7 bases from J; bases unmatched to any gene: 4. This CDR3 region has 11 residues. CDR1 is GTSNPN, CDR2 SVGIG, per germline (reference sequence). This CDR3 is CAWQGQSGYTF. The DNA of the CDR3 is TGTGCCTGGCAGGGACAGAGTGGCTACACCTTC.

The chain has TRBV18 and TRBJ2-7, with 9 bases identical to TRBD1. This CDR3 spans 16 amino acids. After removal of 2 bases from V and 3 bases from J, the junction contained 8 bases not matched to a gene. CDR1 and CDR2 from the germline V gene are KGHSH and LQKENI. The CDR3 here is CASSPGGRDRDYEQYF. The CDR3 DNA sequence: TGTGCCAGCTCACCAGGAGGAAGGGACAGGGACTACGAGCAGTACTTC.

V gene TRBV19 combines with J gene TRBJ1-4; D gene ambiguous. With 1 base removed from V and 5 bases from J, the gap between germline ends came to 5 bases. The CDR3 is 13 residues long. Germline-derived CDR1 and CDR2 are LNHDA and SQIVND (reference sequence). The CDR3 nucleotides read TGTGCCAGTAGTATAGCTATGAATGAAAAACTGTTTTTT. Residues: CASSIAMNEKLFF.

The chain combines TRBV19 with TRBJ2-7; D not resolved. V lost 5 bases, J lost 2 bases, and 10 bases lay in between. Germline loops: CDR1 LNHDA, CDR2 SQIVND (reference sequence). The CDR3 extends over 13 amino acids. The CDR3 coding sequence is TGTGCCAGTAGTCCGAGTGAACCCTACGAGCAGTACTTC. It encodes CASSPSEPYEQYF.

This chain links TRBV6-6 with TRBJ2-3, with 11 bases lining up with TRBD2. This CDR3 comprises 15 residues. The junction had 6 bases not matched to a gene; V was cut back by 7 bases and J by 3 bases. CDR1 MNHNY and CDR2 SVGAGI come from the germline V gene (reference sequence). CDR3 sequence: CASKATSGTTDTQYF. The CDR3, as DNA: TGTGCCAGCAAAGCGACTAGCGGGACTACAGATACGCAGTATTTT.